This TCR beta chain was identified during a study of blood T cell repertoires in COVID-19. The table came from immunoSEQ multiplex PCR; TCRdb's copy has only in-frame clones and leaves some out. The sample has about 130,000 clones, more than 75% seen once; the top ten hold roughly 5.2%. CDR1 SGHRS and CDR2 YFSETQ come from the germline V gene. Trimming left V 1 base short and J 5 bases short, with 14 bases between. The CDR3 covers 15 residues. Sequenced: peripheral blood. This receptor was identified in a woman in her sixties or seventies with COVID-19, enrolled during active disease. This rearrangement joins TRBV5-1 to TRBJ2-3, with D perhaps TRBD2 (5 bases). The DNA of the CDR3 is TGCGCCAGCAGCTTGAGGGCTGGAGCGGAAGATACGCAGTATTTT. Its translation is CASSLRAGAEDTQYF. The variable domain in full, with the rest retrieved from reference TRBV5-1 and TRBJ2-3, is KAGVTQTPRYLIKTRGQQVTLSCSPISGHRSVSWYQQTPGQGLQFLFEYFSETQRNKGNFPGRFSGRQFSNSRSEMNVSTLELGDSALYLCASSLRAGAEDTQYFGPGTRLTVL.